This TCR beta chain was identified during a study of shared clonotypes between healthy human individuals. Overall study results and limits: As a rule, naive subsets had a larger estimated richness than memory subsets.

Trimming removed 3 bases at V and 5 bases at J, with 10 bases between. Germline V gives CDR1 MGHDK, CDR2 SYGVNS. CDR3 length: 14 residues. Free of recent acute infections or vaccinations, the donors were healthy HIV-negative adults. For this clone: Its antigen remains unidentified.

Some clones are missing from TCRdb's copy, which holds only in-frame ones; the method was immunoSEQ multiplex PCR. Of about 530,000 clones in the sample, almost 97% were seen once. The sequence came from a woman in her twenties or thirties in good health. Sequenced sample: naive CD4+ T cells sorted from blood. Described subset: CD45RA+ positively selected. V is TRBV25-1 and J is TRBJ2-2; unclear D gene. As DNA, the CDR3 is TGTGCCAGCAGTGATGGTGGTTTGACCGGGGAGCTGTTTTTT. Encoded protein: CASSDGGLTGELFF.